The 32 T cell receptor beta chains below all came from one sample that was sequenced in a study of early T cells in non-severe SARS-CoV-2 infection. One entry per CDR3 protein results from TCRdb running MiXCR on the 5' RACE reads. The sample carries about 48,000 distinct CDR3 sequences, more than 5.5% recorded once. The input for sequencing was whole blood, taken at baseline. These receptors came from an adult who was a healthcare worker with PCR-confirmed SARS-CoV-2 infection or an uninfected control (not recorded which).

This clonotype has ten or more counts. The rearrangement uses TRBV4-3 and TRBJ2-1, with 8 bases fitting TRBD2. The length of the CDR3 is 19 residues. J lost 2 bases, V lost 3 bases, and 15 bases had no gene match. Germline V gives CDR1 LGHNA, CDR2 YSLEER. CDR3 bases: TGCGCCAGCAGCCAGCATCCAAGGGCCAGGACTAGCCCCTACAATGAGCAGTTCTTC. Protein sequence: CASSQHPRARTSPYNEQFF.

This clonotype was counted ten times or more. The chain joins TRBV20-1 to TRBJ2-7, with D hard to call. The CDR3 spans 11 residues. Between the trimmed V and J ends, which lost 5 bases and 3 bases, there was a span of 8 bases. Germline CDR1 reads DFQATT; CDR2 reads SNEGSKA (reference sequence). Here the CDR3 DNA reads TGCAGTGCTGCTAGAGACTACGAGCAGTACTTC. Protein product: CSAARDYEQYF.

This clonotype showed up many times. This chain links TRBV14 with TRBJ1-5, with D uncertain. V was shortened by 5 bases and J by 7 bases, with 12 bases between the two germline ends. Germline lookup yields CDR1 SGHDN and CDR2 FVKESK. CDR3 length: 13 residues. DNA of the CDR3: TGTGCCAGCAGCGCGGGAGTGGGCCAGCCCCAGCATTTT. As protein: CASSAGVGQPQHF.

In this sample, this clonotype turned up a few times. This chain's CDR3 is CASSPDGFSYEQYF. As DNA, the CDR3 is TGTGCCAGCAGCCCGGACGGTTTCTCCTACGAGCAGTACTTC. This chain uses TRBV5-4 with TRBJ2-7; no reliable D call. V lost 4 bases and J 0 bases, leaving 11 bases between the germline ends. The CDR3 has 14 amino acids. From germline, CDR1 is SGHNT and CDR2 YYREEE (reference sequence).

This chain uses TRBV10-3 with TRBJ2-7; D remains unclear. The CDR3 length is 11 residues. V lost 4 bases and J 3 bases, leaving 4 bases between the germline ends. Germline V gene sequence: CDR1 ENHRY, CDR2 SYGVKD. CDR3 amino acids: CAISGSYEQYF. CDR3 in DNA: TGTGCCATCAGTGGGAGCTACGAGCAGTACTTC.

The chain recombines TRBV12-3 or TRBV12-4 with TRBJ2-1, with 13 bases lining up with TRBD2. The CDR3 is 14 residues long. V dropped 6 bases and J dropped 10; count of bases not matched to a gene: 6. CDR3: CASSPRLAGGEQFF. The CDR3 coding sequence is TGTGCCAGCAGCCCGAGACTAGCGGGAGGCGAGCAGTTCTTC.

This clonotype has ten or more counts. The V gene is TRBV11-3, the J gene TRBJ2-1; D possibly corresponds to TRBD2 (5 bases). The CDR3 length is 17 residues. Germline lookup yields CDR1 SGHNT and CDR2 YENEEA. Trimming pared 0 bases from V and 4 bases from J, leaving 16 bases between. The DNA for the CDR3 is TGTGCCAGCAGCTTAGAGTCGCCCCTAGCCCCTTACAATGAGCAGTTCTTC. As protein: CASSLESPLAPYNEQFF.

Many counts were recorded for this clonotype. The chain has TRBV14 and TRBJ2-1; 7 bases are a match to TRBD2. V lost 0 bases and J lost 7; bases outside the gene matches: 12. CDR3 size: 17 residues. Germline CDR1 is SGHDN and CDR2 is FVKESK. The CDR3 loop reads CASSQDKLALARNEQFF. The CDR3 DNA sequence: TGTGCCAGCAGCCAAGATAAACTTGCACTAGCGAGGAATGAGCAGTTCTTC. Full variable domain (rest looked up from reference TRBV14 and TRBJ2-1): EAGVTQFPSHSVIEKGQTVTLRCDPISGHDNLYWYRRVMGKEIKFLLHFVKESKQDESGMPNNRFLAERTGGTYSTLKVQPAELEDSGVYFCASSQDKLALARNEQFFGPGTRLTVL.

The sample holds a few counts of this clonotype. The chain joins TRBV12-3 or TRBV12-4 to TRBJ1-1; D possibly corresponds to TRBD1 (5 bases). Trimming left V 2 bases short and J 4 bases short, with 11 bases between. The CDR3 consists of 14 residues. The CDR3 nucleotides read TGTGCCAGCAGTTTACAGGGCATAACCACTGAAGCTTTCTTT. Translation gives CASSLQGITTEAFF.

In this sample, this clonotype turned up a few times. CDR3: CASSKALSSYEQYF. In DNA form, the CDR3 reads TGTGCCAGCAGCAAAGCCCTTAGCTCCTACGAGCAGTACTTC. The chain has TRBV21-1 and TRBJ2-7. TRBV21-1 is assigned pseudogene status. This CDR3 comprises 14 residues.

There are a few counts of this clonotype. The rearrangement joins TRBV6-1 to TRBJ2-3, with 7 bases fitting TRBD1. Germline CDR1 and CDR2: MNHNS and SASEGT. V lost 5 bases and J lost 6; bases outside the gene matches: 11. The CDR3 spans 15 residues. The CDR3 protein is CASSTRQGPGDTQYF. The DNA of the CDR3 is TGTGCCAGCAGTACCCGACAGGGACCTGGGGATACGCAGTATTTT.

At least ten counts were recorded for this clonotype. The chain carries TRBV5-1 and TRBJ1-2; D gene uncertain. Per germline, CDR1 SGHRS and CDR2 YFSETQ. V lost 4 bases, J lost 5 bases, and 12 bases lay in between. The CDR3 has 13 amino acids. CDR3 in amino acids: CASSPAGFYGYTF. The CDR3 DNA is TGCGCCAGCAGCCCAGCCGGTTTTTATGGCTACACCTTC.

The V and J genes are TRBV12-3 or TRBV12-4 and TRBJ2-7, with a weak D call TRBD2 (5 bases). This CDR3 has 15 residues. V gave up 4 bases and J gave up 0 bases, with 13 bases separating them. CDR3 in amino acids: CASSSGISSSYEQYF. CDR3 in DNA: TGTGCCAGCAGTTCCGGGATCAGCAGCTCCTACGAGCAGTACTTC.

This clonotype occurred many times. The chain is built from TRBV11-2 and TRBJ2-1; 9 bases are shared with TRBD2. The V gene's germline CDR1 is SGHAT and CDR2 FQNNGV. This CDR3 spans 16 amino acids. V shed 3 bases, J shed 9 bases, and the junction held 12 bases outside the gene matches. The DNA for the CDR3 is TGTGCCAGCAGCTTCTCCAGGACTAGCGCCGAAGGTGAGCAGTTCTTC. As protein: CASSFSRTSAEGEQFF.

The chain joins TRBV29-1 to TRBJ2-7; no firm D call. V lost 1 base to trimming and J lost 2 bases, with 15 bases between them. The CDR3 sequence is 15 residues long. CDR1 and CDR2 from the germline V gene are SQVTM and ANQGSEA. DNA of the CDR3: TGCAGCGTTGAAGCCCGCTTTGACCGGCCCTACGAGCAGTACTTC. It translates to CSVEARFDRPYEQYF.

This clonotype was seen more than once but under ten times. The V and J genes are TRBV12-3 or TRBV12-4 and TRBJ2-7, with 8 nucleotides matching TRBD2. This CDR3 spans 16 amino acids. The V and J ends lost 3 bases and 2 bases, in that order; junction bases with no gene match: 9. Here the CDR3 DNA reads TGTGCCAGCAGTTTTAATAGCGGGGCCCTCACCTACGAGCAGTACTTC. Its translation is CASSFNSGALTYEQYF.

This clonotype was observed many times. The genes are TRBV6-1 and TRBJ2-7; D might be TRBD2 (5 bases). CDR1 and CDR2 (germline): MNHNS, SASEGT. The CDR3 is made up of 15 amino acids. Trimming shortened V by 2 bases and J by 2 bases, and 13 bases separated the two germline ends. Written as DNA, the CDR3 is TGTGCCAGCAGTGAACCCGGCCATAGCGCCTACGAGCAGTACTTC. Translated: CASSEPGHSAYEQYF.

In this sample, this clonotype turned up many times. The junction shows a germline mismatch at one end, possibly a read error. The chain links TRBV13 to TRBJ2-4, with 10 bases lining up with TRBD2. The CDR3 has 15 residues. Germline CDR1 and CDR2: PRHDT and FYEKMQ (reference sequence). As DNA, the CDR3 is TGCAGAGCAAGACTAGCGGGTATTTACAAAAACATTCAGTACTTC. It specifies CRARLAGIYKNIQYF.

This clonotype was seen repeatedly, ten times or more. The rearrangement uses TRBV11-1 and TRBJ2-4, with D perhaps matching TRBD2 (6 bases). This CDR3 has 16 amino acids. Trimming took 1 base from V and 1 from J, leaving 11 bases between them. Germline values: CDR1 SGHAT, CDR2 FQDESV (reference sequence). CDR3 in DNA: TGTGCCAGCAGCTTAGAATCCCGGGGGGCCAAAAACATTCAGTACTTC. Its translation: CASSLESRGAKNIQYF.

This clonotype was counted only a few times. This sequence joins TRBV7-2 and TRBJ2-5, with 9 nucleotides matching TRBD2. This CDR3 is built from 14 residues. The V and J ends lost 4 bases and 7 bases, in that order; junction bases with no gene match: 7. Germline values: CDR1 SGHTA, CDR2 FQGNSA. DNA for the CDR3: TGTGCCAGCAGCTCGACTAGCGGTCATGGGACCCAGTACTTC. It translates to CASSSTSGHGTQYF.

The chain carries TRBV12-3 or TRBV12-4 and TRBJ2-2, with D hard to call. V lost 3 bases and J lost 0, with 8 bases in between. The CDR3 runs 15 residues. Here the CDR3 reads CASSFAGPNTGELFF. CDR3 nucleotide sequence: TGTGCCAGCAGTTTCGCCGGCCCGAACACCGGGGAGCTGTTTTTT.

This clonotype was counted at least ten times. The chain recombines TRBV10-2 with TRBJ2-4, with 8 bases fitting TRBD1. Looked up from germline, CDR1 is WSHSY and CDR2 is SAAADI. The V segment lost 2 bases and the J segment 2 bases; nucleotides outside the gene matches: 8. This CDR3 has 17 amino acids. The CDR3 spells CASSEVDPGGPKNIQYF. The CDR3 coding sequence is TGCGCCAGCAGTGAGGTGGACCCAGGGGGCCCCAAAAACATTCAGTACTTC.

This clonotype has ten or more counts. In nucleotides, the CDR3 is TGTGCCAGTAGGGGCTCCTACAATGAGCAGTTCTTC. It encodes CASRGSYNEQFF. This rearrangement joins TRBV28 to TRBJ2-1, with D perhaps TRBD1 (5 bases). Trimming stripped 9 bases from V and 0 bases from J, with 6 bases between. The CDR3 loop spans 12 amino acids. CDR1 is MDHEN and CDR2 is SYDVKM in the germline V gene.

This clonotype was detected ten times or more. This chain connects TRBV11-2 to TRBJ2-3; 9 bases match TRBD1. The junction had 11 bases not matched to a gene; V was cut back by 5 bases and J by 8 bases. The CDR3 is 15 amino acids. Germline CDR1 and CDR2: SGHAT and FQNNGV. CDR3 nucleotide sequence: TGTGCCAGCAGCCCCCGGGACAGGGAGGCATCTACGCAGTATTTT. Protein sequence: CASSPRDREASTQYF.

This clonotype occurred a few times. The V gene is TRBV7-2, the J gene TRBJ1-1; no firm D call. The germline CDR1 and CDR2 sequences are SGHTA and FQGNSA. The CDR3 covers 12 residues. Trimming pared 4 bases from V and 11 bases from J, leaving 14 bases between. The CDR3: CASSSYLPRAFF. CDR3 coding DNA: TGTGCCAGCAGCTCATATTTGCCGAGGGCTTTCTTT.

The rearrangement uses TRBV28 and TRBJ1-2; maybe TRBD1 (6 bases). Germline lookup yields CDR1 MDHEN and CDR2 SYDVKM. The CDR3 spans 13 residues. The ends were cut back, 2 bases at V and 6 bases at J, with 10 bases in the middle. In DNA form, the CDR3 reads TGTGCCAGCAGTTTAACAGGGCTCAATGGCTACACCTTC. It is translated as CASSLTGLNGYTF.

This clonotype was counted ten times or more. This chain links TRBV29-1 with TRBJ1-2; the D gene is possibly TRBD1 (6 bases). In germline, CDR1 is SQVTM, CDR2 ANQGSEA. Trimming removed 4 bases at V and 3 bases at J, with 18 bases between. This CDR3 is 15 amino acids long. The CDR3 protein is CSVGTSGGGYYGYTF. The CDR3 coding sequence is TGCAGCGTTGGAACCTCCGGGGGGGGCTACTATGGCTACACCTTC.

This clonotype was observed a handful of times. J is TRBJ1-1 and V is TRBV5-6, with D hard to call. This CDR3 contains 13 residues. Trimming took off 3 bases at V and 1 base at J, with 7 bases between the two ends. Germline V gene lookup returns CDR1 SGHDT and CDR2 YYEEEE. DNA for the CDR3: TGTGCCAGCAGCTGGTTCGCGAACACTGAAGCTTTCTTT. Translation gives CASSWFANTEAFF.

This rearrangement joins TRBV29-1 to TRBJ2-1; D gene ambiguous. The CDR3 extends over 10 amino acids. The V gene's germline CDR1 is SQVTM and CDR2 ANQGSEA. Trimming took 6 bases from V and 9 from J, leaving 9 bases between them. CDR3 protein: CSVLFGEQFF. In DNA form, the CDR3 reads TGCAGCGTGCTCTTTGGTGAGCAGTTCTTC.

This clonotype occurred a few times. The genes are TRBV24-1 and TRBJ2-7; 7 positions agree with TRBD2. CDR3 size: 17 residues. The J segment lost 2 bases and the V segment lost 4 bases, leaving 13 bases of the junction unmatched. CDR1 is KGHDR, CDR2 SFDVKD, per germline. Here the CDR3 reads CATSDTPSGGGTYEQYF. CDR3 nucleotide sequence: TGTGCCACCAGTGACACCCCCTCTGGCGGGGGAACCTACGAGCAGTACTTC.

In its sample, this clonotype was seen many times. The V and J genes are TRBV5-1 and TRBJ1-1; D ambiguous. The V gene's germline CDR1 is SGHRS and CDR2 YFSETQ. Deletions cut 2 bases from V and 1 base from J, with 6 bases between. CDR3 length equals 13 residues. The CDR3 DNA reads as TGCGCCAGCAGCTTCCTCGCGAACACTGAAGCTTTCTTT. This sequence encodes CASSFLANTEAFF.

The chain uses TRBV5-4 and TRBJ1-6; 8 nucleotides match TRBD1. Trimming removed 4 bases from V and 7 bases from J; junction bases left unmatched: 4. Germline CDR1 and CDR2: SGHNT and YYREEE (reference sequence). CDR3 length: 14 amino acids. CDR3 DNA: TGTGCCAGCAGCCCTACAGGGGGGAATTCACCCCTCCACTTT. Translated: CASSPTGGNSPLHF.